Listed here are 7 T cell receptor beta chains from one sample, sequenced in a study of CD8+ T cells in alopecia areata. Treatment described: oral pan-JAK inhibitor, 5-10 mg twice daily. Sequencing templates came from extracted RNA that was reverse transcribed into cDNA. TCRdb's table, derived via immunoSEQ multiplex PCR, lists solely in-frame clones and lacks some. The sample consists of around 200,000 clones, 60% to 70% of them appearing once. The specimen was CD4+ T cells sorted from blood, collected at week 4, from a patient treated with tofacitinib. The receptors were gathered from a human donor with alopecia areata.

The chain joins TRBV29-1 to TRBJ1-1; unclear D gene. Germline loops: CDR1 SQVTM, CDR2 ANQGSEA. The CDR3 sequence is 12 residues long. Trimming removed 6 bases at V and 4 bases at J, with 12 bases between. CDR3 residues: CSVRDGVTEAFF. CDR3 coding DNA: TGCAGCGTCAGAGACGGGGTCACTGAAGCTTTCTTT.

This clone was counted between two and nine times. This chain connects TRBV30 to TRBJ2-3, with D perhaps matching TRBD2 (6 bases). In germline, CDR1 is GTSNPN, CDR2 SVGIG (reference sequence). V was pared by 4 bases and J by 6 bases, with 17 bases between. The CDR3 runs to 14 residues. Here the CDR3 reads CAWNPGGERDTQYF. In nucleotides, the CDR3 is TGTGCCTGGAACCCAGGCGGGGAGAGGGATACGCAGTATTTT.

The chain links TRBV7-2 to TRBJ2-5; 7 bases align to TRBD1. From germline, CDR1 is SGHTA and CDR2 FQGNSA. V lost 3 bases and J lost 5; bases outside the gene matches: 3. The CDR3 extends over 13 amino acids. The CDR3 coding sequence is TGTGCCAGCAGCTTCGCCAGGGGGGAGACCCAGTACTTC. Its protein product is CASSFARGETQYF.

The chain employs TRBV29-1 and TRBJ2-1; D unclear. The CDR3 sequence is 16 residues long. Trimming cost V 4 bases and J 0 bases, with 16 bases left between them. CDR1 SQVTM and CDR2 ANQGSEA come from the germline V gene. The CDR3 DNA reads TGCAGCGTTGTAATAGGTGGATTCACCTCCTACAATGAGCAGTTCTTC. The encoded protein is CSVVIGGFTSYNEQFF.

CDR3 in DNA: TGTGCCAGCAGTTGGGGGTATGGGGCCAACGTCCTGACTTTC. Translated, it gives CASSWGYGANVLTF. This chain joins TRBV25-1 and TRBJ2-6; D might be TRBD1 or TRBD2, each matching 5 bases. The germline V gene encodes CDR1 MGHDK and CDR2 SYGVNS. The CDR3 totals 14 residues. The germline V and J ends were trimmed by 5 bases and 3 bases, with 8 bases remaining between them.

J is TRBJ2-3 and V is TRBV30; 8 positions agree with TRBD1. CDR3 length: 12 residues. Germline CDR1 reads GTSNPN; CDR2 reads SVGIG (reference sequence). V dropped 5 bases and J dropped 4; count of bases not matched to a gene: 2. The CDR3 sequence: CAWVQGADTQYF. The CDR3 DNA reads TGTGCCTGGGTACAGGGGGCAGATACGCAGTATTTT.

The V gene is TRBV27, the J gene TRBJ2-3; possible D gene TRBD2, 6 bases. Germline V CDR1 and CDR2: MNHEY, SMNVEV (reference sequence). The CDR3 is 15 amino acids. V was cut by 0 bases and J by 1 base, with 8 bases left in between. This CDR3 reads CASSLSPSGTDTQYF. The CDR3 DNA sequence: TGTGCCAGCAGTTTATCCCCTAGCGGCACAGATACGCAGTATTTT.